Listed below are T cell receptor beta chains from one sample, sequenced in a study of CD8 T cells in ankylosing spondylitis. MiXCR, run by TCRdb on the 5' RACE reads, gives a single entry per CDR3 protein. The table has approximately 550,000 distinct CDR3 sequences, approximately 12% seen once; the top ten hold almost 7%. The sequencing sample was made of blood, either unsorted or a sorted T cell fraction (not recorded which). All receptors come from a male donor with ankylosing spondylitis. CDR3s include the opening cysteine and the closing phenylalanine or tryptophan. A D gene is named only where the DNA matches it firmly. The size of a clone is reported for some rows only, either as once, few or many, or as a class for expanded clones.

D: -; size: few; V: TRBV5-1; CDR3: CASSPSSLGSQETQYF
D: -; size: -; V: TRBV12-5; CDR3: CASAPGGSGNTIYF
D: -; size: few; V: TRBV20-1; CDR3: CSARDHRGDTIYF
D: -; size: -; V: TRBV3-1; CDR3: CASSQDIRGVYGYTF
D: -; size: -; V: TRBV6-1; CDR3: CATNRAQETQYF
D: -; size: few; V: TRBV9; CDR3: CASSVLGEQTYNEQFF
D: TRBD2; size: many; V: TRBV5-1; CDR3: CASSLRAGNYNEQFF
D: TRBD1; size: many; V: TRBV5-1; CDR3: CASSPLTGGNTEAFF
D: TRBD2; size: -; V: TRBV24-1; CDR3: CATSDPSGSGNEQFF
D: -; size: many; V: TRBV3-1; CDR3: CASSQGGFWGGNSPLHF
D: -; size: many; V: TRBV24-1; CDR3: CATSDPAKGGELFF
D: TRBD1; size: -; V: TRBV2; CDR3: CASSVSGTGGPETQYF
D: -; size: -; V: TRBV11-2; CDR3: CASSPGDIGQETQYF
D: TRBD2; size: many; V: TRBV28; CDR3: CASSLLGLGGETQYF
D: TRBD1; size: few; V: TRBV5-1; CDR3: CASGPDRATYEQYF
D: -; size: few; V: TRBV6-2/TRBV6-3; CDR3: CASRRLNYEQYF
D: -; size: few; V: TRBV14; CDR3: CASSQDFGVKSEKLFF
D: -; size: -; V: TRBV12-3/TRBV12-4; CDR3: CASSFRREGSTEAFF
D: -; size: -; V: TRBV5-1; CDR3: CASSLDPLARGEQYF
D: -; size: few; V: TRBV20-1; CDR3: CSARDRQRGDQPQHF
D: TRBD2; size: -; V: TRBV20-1; CDR3: CSARASGNTDTQYF
D: -; size: many; V: TRBV29-1; CDR3: CSVALGGRGDTQYF